The present TCR beta chain was sequenced within a study of CD8 T cells in ankylosing spondylitis. As concerns this clonotype: What it binds is unknown.

Libraries for TCR beta were made by quantitative 5'-RACE with molecular barcodes. TCRdb reanalysed the 5' RACE reads using MiXCR and keeps one entry per CDR3 protein. The sample includes under 250,000 distinct CDR3 sequences, roughly 32% seen only once; the top ten take around 4.4%. The ends were cut back, 2 bases at V and 6 bases at J, with 15 bases in the middle. The CDR3 covers 14 residues. The germline gives CDR1 SQVTM, CDR2 ANQGSEA. Regarding the study as a whole: Significant enrichment of disease-linked clones was reportedly seen in matched ankylosing spondylitis synovial fluid. A subset of motif variants has previously been described in the synovial fluid and blood of reactive arthritis. Within ankylosing spondylitis blood, a TCR beta motif made up of seven to nine highly homologous variants appeared to be characteristic.

This TCR was recovered from a male donor with ankylosing spondylitis or in good health (not recorded which). The chain is built from TRBV29-1 and TRBJ2-3; D is possibly TRBD1 or TRBD2 (6 bases each). Sequenced material: blood, either unsorted or a sorted T cell fraction (not recorded which). This CDR3 is CSVELGVGGDTQYF. The CDR3, as DNA: TGCAGCGTTGAACTAGGTGTAGGGGGGGATACGCAGTATTTT.